The 2 T cell receptor beta chains reported below all come from one sample, sequenced in a study of blood T cell repertoires in COVID-19 (dated by TCRdb to 2019 to 2021). Libraries were prepared through the immunoSEQ multiplex PCR assay. TCRdb re-hosts the immuneACCESS table, in-frame sequences only. Its copies lack some clones; in the studies checked, an unresolved V gene accounts for under half of them, and the cause for the rest is not known. This sample lists about 83,000 clones; about 92% were detected once. The top ten clones comprise approximately 15% of the sample. Material: peripheral blood. The receptors originated from a woman of 80 years or more with active or convalescent COVID-19.

The V call is TRBV18, the J call TRBJ2-3; D is perhaps TRBD1 (6 bases). CDR3 length equals 15 residues. CDR1 is KGHSH and CDR2 is LQKENI in the germline V gene. Trimming cost V 0 bases and J 4 bases, with 11 bases left between them. DNA of the CDR3: TGTGCCAGCTCACCACCGTTGGCAGGGGCAGATACGCAGTATTTT. Translation gives CASSPPLAGADTQYF.

The CDR3, as DNA: TGTGCCAGCAGCTCTGGACACCAGGCCCCCTACGAGCAGTACTTC. Protein sequence: CASSSGHQAPYEQYF. The rearrangement joins TRBV5-4 to TRBJ2-7, with TRBD1 as a possible D gene (5 bases). Germline loops: CDR1 SGHNT, CDR2 YYREEE (reference sequence). Trimming left V 3 bases short and J 2 bases short, with 15 bases between. The CDR3 is made up of 15 amino acids.